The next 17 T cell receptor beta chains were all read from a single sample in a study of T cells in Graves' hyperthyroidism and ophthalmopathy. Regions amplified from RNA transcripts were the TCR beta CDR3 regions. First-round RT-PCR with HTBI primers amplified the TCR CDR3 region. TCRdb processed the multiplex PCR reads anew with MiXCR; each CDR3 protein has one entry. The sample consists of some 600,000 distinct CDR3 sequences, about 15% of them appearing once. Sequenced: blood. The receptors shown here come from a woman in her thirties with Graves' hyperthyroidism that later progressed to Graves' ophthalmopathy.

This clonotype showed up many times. CDR3 amino acids: CASSFPGLSSYEQYF. The CDR3 region has the DNA TGTGCCAGCAGCTTTCCCGGCCTGAGCTCCTACGAGCAGTACTTC. The chain employs TRBV11-2 and TRBJ2-7; no definite D call. CDR1 SGHAT and CDR2 FQNNGV come from the germline V gene. The ends were cut back, 3 bases at V and 0 bases at J, with 12 bases in the middle. The length of the CDR3 is 15 residues.

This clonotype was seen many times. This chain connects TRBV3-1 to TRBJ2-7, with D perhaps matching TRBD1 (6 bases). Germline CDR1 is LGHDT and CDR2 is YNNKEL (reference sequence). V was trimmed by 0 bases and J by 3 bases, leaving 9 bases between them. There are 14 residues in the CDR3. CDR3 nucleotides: TGTGCCAGCAGCCAAGAGGGGGCGAGCTACGAGCAGTACTTC. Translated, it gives CASSQEGASYEQYF.

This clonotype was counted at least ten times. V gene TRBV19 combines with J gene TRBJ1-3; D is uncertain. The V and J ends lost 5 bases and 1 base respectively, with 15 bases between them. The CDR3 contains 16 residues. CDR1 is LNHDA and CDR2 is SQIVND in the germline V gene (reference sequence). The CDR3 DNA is TGTGCCAGTAGTGTAGCCGGGAGTCGATCTGGAAACACCATATATTTT. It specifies CASSVAGSRSGNTIYF. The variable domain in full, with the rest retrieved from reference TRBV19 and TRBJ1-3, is DGGITQSPKYLFRKEGQNVTLSCEQNLNHDAMYWYRQDPGQGLRLIYYSQIVNDFQKGDIAEGYSVSREKKESFPLTVTSAQKNPTAFYLCASSVAGSRSGNTIYFGEGSWLTVV.

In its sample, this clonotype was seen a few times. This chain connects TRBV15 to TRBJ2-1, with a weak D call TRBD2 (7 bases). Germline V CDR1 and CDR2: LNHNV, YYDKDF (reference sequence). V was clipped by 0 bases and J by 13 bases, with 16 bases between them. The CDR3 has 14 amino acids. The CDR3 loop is CATSRDRGGGPQFF. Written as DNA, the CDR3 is TGTGCCACCAGCAGAGATCGTGGCGGGGGCCCTCAGTTCTTC.

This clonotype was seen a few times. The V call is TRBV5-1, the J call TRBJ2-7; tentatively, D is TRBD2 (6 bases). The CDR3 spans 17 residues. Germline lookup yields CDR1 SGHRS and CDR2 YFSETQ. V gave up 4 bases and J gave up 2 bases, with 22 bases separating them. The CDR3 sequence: CASSMEWAGRVAYEQYF. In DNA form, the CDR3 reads TGCGCCAGCAGCATGGAGTGGGCGGGGCGGGTCGCCTACGAGCAGTACTTC.

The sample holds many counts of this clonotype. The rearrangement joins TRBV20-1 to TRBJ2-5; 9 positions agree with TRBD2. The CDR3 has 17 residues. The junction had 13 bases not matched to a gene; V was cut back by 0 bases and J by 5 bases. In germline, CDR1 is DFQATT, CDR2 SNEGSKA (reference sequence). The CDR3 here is CSARDRVAGALEETQYF. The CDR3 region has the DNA TGCAGTGCTAGAGATAGAGTAGCGGGAGCCCTTGAGGAGACCCAGTACTTC.

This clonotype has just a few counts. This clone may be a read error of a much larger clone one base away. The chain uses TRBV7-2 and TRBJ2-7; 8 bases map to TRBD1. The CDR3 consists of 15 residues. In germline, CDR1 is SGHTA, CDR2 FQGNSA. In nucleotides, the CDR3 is TGTGTCAGCAGACAAAGACAGGGGATAACCTACGAGCAGTACTTC. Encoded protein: CVSRQRQGITYEQYF. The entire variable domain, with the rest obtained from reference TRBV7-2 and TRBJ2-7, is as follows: GAGVSQSPSNKVTEKGKDVELRCDPISGHTALYWYRQSLGQGLEFLIYFQGNSAPDKSGLPSDRFSAERTGGSVSTLTIQRTQQEDSAVYLCVSRQRQGITYEQYFGPGTRLTVT.

This chain's CDR3 is CASSQERRTTNEKLFF. CDR3 DNA: TGTGCCAGCAGCCAGGAGAGGCGGACAACTAATGAAAAACTGTTTTTT. The chain is built from TRBV7-2 and TRBJ1-4; D is unclear. The CDR3 extends over 16 amino acids. Germline V CDR1 and CDR2: SGHTA, FQGNSA. With 5 bases removed from V and 0 bases from J, the gap between germline ends came to 13 bases.

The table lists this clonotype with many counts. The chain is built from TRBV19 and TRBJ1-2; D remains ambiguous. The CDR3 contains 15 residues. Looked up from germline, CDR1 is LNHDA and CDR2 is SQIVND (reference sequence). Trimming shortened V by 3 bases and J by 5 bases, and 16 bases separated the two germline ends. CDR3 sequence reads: CASSISPGGTYGYTF. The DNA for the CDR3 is TGTGCCAGTAGTATCTCACCCGGCGGAACTTATGGCTACACCTTC.

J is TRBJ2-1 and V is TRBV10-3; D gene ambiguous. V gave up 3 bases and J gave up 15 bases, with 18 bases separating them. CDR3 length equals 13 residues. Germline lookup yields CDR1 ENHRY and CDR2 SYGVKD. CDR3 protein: CAISDPDPMSLFF. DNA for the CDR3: TGTGCCATCAGTGACCCCGACCCGATGTCTTTGTTCTTC.

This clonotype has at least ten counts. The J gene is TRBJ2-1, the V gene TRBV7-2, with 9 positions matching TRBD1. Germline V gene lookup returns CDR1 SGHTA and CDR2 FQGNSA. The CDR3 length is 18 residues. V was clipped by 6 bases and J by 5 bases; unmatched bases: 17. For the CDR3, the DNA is TGTGCCAGCAGGCAAAACATGGGGGGGACAGGGACTCACAATGAGCAGTTCTTC. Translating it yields CASRQNMGGTGTHNEQFF.

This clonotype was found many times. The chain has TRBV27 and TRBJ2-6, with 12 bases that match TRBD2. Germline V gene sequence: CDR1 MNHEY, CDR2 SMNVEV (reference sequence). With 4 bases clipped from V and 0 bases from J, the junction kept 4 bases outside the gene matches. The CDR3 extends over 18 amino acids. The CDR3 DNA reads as TGTGCCAGCAGTTCGGGACTAGCGGGCCTCTCTGGGGCCAACGTCCTGACTTTC. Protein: CASSSGLAGLSGANVLTF.

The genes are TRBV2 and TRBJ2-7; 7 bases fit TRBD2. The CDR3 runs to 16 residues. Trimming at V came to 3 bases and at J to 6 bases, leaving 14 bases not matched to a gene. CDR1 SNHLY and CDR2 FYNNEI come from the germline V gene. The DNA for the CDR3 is TGTGCCAGCAGTGAGGAAGTAGGGGCTAGCGGTTCCGAGCAGTACTTC. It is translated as CASSEEVGASGSEQYF.

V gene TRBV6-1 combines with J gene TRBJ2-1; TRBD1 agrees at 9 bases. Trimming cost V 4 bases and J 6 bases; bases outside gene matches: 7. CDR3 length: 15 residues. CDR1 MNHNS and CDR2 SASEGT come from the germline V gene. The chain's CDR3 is CASSGPHRGLNEQFF. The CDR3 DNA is TGTGCCAGCAGTGGGCCCCACAGGGGGCTCAATGAGCAGTTCTTC.

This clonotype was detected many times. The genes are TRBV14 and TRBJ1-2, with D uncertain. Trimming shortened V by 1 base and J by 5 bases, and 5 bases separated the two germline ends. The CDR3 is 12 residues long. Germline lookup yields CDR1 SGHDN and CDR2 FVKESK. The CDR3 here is CASSQAVYGYTF. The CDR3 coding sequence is TGTGCCAGCAGCCAAGCAGTGTATGGCTACACCTTC.

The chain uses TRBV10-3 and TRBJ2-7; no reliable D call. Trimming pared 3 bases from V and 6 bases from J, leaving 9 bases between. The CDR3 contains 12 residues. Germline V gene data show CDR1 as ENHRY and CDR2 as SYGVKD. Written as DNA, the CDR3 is TGTGCCATCAGTGACTCTGCAGCCGAGCAGTACTTC. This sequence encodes CAISDSAAEQYF.

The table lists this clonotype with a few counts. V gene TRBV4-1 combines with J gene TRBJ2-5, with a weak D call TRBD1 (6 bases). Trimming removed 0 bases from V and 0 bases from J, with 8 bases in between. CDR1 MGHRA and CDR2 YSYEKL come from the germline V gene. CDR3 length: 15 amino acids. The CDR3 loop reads CASSQERGYQETQYF. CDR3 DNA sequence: TGCGCCAGCAGCCAAGAAAGGGGGTACCAAGAGACCCAGTACTTC.